This T cell receptor (beta chain) derives from a study of blood T cell repertoires in COVID-19. Here immunoSEQ multiplex PCR was the method, and the copy in TCRdb shows in-frame clones only, minus some. The sample contains approximately 53,000 clones, 83% of which appear only once. Looked up from germline, CDR1 is SGHRS and CDR2 is YFSETQ. Trimming took 2 bases from V and 9 from J, leaving 15 bases between them. This CDR3 has 15 residues. This clonotype originated in a man aged 40-50 years with acute or convalescent COVID-19. Sequencing was performed on peripheral blood. The chain links TRBV5-1 to TRBJ1-6, with a possible D match to TRBD1 (6 bases). CDR3 region: CASSLLGDITSPLHF. The CDR3 nucleotides are TGCGCCAGCAGCTTATTAGGGGACATTACTTCACCCCTCCACTTT.